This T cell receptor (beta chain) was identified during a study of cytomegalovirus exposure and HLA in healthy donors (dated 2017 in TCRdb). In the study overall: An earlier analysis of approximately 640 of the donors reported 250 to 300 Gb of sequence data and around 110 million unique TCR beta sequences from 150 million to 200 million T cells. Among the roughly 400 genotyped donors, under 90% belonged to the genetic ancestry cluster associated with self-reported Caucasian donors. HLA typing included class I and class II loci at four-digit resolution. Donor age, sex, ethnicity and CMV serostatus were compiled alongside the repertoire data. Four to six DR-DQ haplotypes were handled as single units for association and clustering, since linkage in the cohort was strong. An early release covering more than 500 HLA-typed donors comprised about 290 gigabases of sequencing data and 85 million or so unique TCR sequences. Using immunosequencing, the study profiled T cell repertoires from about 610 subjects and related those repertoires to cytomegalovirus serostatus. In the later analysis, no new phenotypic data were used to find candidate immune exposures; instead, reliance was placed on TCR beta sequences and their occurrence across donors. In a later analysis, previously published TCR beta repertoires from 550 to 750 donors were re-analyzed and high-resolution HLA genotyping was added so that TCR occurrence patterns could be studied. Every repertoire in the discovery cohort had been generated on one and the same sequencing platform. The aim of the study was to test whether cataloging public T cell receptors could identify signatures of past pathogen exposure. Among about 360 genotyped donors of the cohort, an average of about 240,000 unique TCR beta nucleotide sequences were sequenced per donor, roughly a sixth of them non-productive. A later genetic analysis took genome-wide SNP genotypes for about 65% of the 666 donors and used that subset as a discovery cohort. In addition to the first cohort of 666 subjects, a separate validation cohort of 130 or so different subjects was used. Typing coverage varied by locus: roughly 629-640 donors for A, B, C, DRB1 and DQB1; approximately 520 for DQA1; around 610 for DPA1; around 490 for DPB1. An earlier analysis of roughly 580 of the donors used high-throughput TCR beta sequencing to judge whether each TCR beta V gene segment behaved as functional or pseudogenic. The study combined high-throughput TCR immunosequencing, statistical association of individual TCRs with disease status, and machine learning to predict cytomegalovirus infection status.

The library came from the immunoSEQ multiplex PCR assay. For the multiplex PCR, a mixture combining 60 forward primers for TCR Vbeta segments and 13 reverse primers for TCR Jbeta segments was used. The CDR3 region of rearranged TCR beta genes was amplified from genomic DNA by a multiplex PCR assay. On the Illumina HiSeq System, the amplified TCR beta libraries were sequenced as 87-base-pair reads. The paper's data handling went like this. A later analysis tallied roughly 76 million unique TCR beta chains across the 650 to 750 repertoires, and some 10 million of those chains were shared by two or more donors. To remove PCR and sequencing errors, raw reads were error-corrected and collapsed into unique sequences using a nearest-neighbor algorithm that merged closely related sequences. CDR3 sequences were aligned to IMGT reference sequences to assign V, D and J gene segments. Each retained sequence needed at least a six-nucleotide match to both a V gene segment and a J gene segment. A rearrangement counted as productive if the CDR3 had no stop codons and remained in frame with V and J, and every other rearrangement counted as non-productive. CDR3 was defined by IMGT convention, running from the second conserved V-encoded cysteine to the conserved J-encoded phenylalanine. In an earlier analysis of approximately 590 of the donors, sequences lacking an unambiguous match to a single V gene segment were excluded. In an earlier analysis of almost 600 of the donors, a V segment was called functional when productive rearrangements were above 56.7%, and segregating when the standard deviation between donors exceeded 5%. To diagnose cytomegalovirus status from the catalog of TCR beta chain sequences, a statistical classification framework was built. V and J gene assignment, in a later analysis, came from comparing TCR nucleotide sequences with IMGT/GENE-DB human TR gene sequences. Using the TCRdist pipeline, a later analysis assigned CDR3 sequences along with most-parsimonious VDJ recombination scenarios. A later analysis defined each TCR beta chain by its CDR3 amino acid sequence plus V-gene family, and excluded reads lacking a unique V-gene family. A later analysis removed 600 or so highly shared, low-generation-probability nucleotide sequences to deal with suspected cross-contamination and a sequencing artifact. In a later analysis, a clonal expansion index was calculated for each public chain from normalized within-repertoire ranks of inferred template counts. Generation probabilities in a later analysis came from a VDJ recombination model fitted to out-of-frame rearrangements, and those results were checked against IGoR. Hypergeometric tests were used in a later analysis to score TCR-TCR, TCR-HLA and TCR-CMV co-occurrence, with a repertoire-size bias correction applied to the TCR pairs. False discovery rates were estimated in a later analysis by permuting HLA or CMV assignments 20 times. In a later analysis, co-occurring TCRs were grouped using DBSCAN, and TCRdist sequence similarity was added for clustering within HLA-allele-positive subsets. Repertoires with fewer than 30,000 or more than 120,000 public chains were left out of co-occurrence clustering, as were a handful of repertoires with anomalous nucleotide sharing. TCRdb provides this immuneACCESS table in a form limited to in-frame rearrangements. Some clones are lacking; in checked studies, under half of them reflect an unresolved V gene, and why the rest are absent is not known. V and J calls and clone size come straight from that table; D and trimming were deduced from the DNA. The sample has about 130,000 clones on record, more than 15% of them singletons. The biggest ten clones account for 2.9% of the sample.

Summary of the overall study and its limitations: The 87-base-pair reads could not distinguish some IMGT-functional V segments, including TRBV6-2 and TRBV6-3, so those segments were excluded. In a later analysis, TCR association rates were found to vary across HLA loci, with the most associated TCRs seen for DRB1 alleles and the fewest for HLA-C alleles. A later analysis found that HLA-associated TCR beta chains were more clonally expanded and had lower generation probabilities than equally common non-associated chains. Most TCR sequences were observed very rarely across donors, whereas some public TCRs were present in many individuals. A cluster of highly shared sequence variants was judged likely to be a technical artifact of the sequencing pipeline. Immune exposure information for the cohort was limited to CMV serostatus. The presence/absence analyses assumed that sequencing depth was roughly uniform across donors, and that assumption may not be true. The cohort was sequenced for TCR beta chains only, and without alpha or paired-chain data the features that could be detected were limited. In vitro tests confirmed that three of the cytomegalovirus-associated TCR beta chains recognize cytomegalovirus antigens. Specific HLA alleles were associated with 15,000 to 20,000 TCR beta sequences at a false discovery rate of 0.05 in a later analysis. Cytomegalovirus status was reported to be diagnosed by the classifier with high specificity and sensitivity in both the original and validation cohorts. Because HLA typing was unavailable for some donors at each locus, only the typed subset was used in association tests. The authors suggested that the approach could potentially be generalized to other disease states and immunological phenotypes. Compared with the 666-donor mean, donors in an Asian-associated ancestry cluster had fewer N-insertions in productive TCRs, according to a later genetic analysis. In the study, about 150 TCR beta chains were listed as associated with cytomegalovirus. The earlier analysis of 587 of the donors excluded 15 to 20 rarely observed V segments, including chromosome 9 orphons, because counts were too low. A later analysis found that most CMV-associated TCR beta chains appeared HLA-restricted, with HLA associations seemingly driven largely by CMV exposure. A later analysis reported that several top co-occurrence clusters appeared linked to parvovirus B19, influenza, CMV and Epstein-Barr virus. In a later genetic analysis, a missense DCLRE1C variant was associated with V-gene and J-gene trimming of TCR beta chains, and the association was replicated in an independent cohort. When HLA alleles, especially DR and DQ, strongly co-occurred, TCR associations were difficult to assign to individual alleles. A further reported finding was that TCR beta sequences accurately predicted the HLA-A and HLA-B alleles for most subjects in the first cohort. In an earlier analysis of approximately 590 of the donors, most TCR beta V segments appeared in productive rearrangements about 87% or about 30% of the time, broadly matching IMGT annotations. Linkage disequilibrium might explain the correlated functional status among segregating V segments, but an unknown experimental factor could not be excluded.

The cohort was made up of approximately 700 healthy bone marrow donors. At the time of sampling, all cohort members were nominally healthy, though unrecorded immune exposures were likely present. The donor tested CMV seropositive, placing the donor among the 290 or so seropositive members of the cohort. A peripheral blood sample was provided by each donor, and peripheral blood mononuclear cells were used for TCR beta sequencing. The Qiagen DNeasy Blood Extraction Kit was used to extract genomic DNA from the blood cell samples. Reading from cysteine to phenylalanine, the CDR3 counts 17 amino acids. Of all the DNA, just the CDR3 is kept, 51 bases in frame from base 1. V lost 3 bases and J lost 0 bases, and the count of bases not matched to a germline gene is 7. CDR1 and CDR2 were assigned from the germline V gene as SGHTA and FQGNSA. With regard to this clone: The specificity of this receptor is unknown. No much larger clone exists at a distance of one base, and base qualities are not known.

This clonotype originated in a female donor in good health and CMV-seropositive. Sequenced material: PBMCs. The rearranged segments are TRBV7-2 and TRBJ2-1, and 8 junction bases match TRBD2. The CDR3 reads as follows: CASSFTGGVSSYNEQFF. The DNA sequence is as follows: TGTGCCAGCAGCTTTACGGGAGGGGTTAGCTCCTACAATGAGCAGTTCTTC. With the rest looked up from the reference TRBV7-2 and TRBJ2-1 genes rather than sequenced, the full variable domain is GAGVSQSPSNKVTEKGKDVELRCDPISGHTALYWYRQSLGQGLEFLIYFQGNSAPDKSGLPSDRFSAERTGGSVSTLTIQRTQQEDSAVYLCASSFTGGVSSYNEQFFGPGTRLTVL.